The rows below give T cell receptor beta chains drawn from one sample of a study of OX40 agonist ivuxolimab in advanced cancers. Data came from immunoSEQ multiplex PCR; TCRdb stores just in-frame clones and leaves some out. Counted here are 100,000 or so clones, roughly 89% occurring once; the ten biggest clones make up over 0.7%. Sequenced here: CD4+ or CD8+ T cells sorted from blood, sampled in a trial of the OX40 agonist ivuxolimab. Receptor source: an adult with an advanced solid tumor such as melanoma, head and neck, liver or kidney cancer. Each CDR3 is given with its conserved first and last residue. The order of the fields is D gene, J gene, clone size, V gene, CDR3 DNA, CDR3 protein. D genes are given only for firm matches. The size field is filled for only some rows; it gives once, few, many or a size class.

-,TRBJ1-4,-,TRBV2,TGTGCCAGCAGTGGCCGGGACACCGAGGGTGAAAAACTGTTTTTT,CASSGRDTEGEKLFF
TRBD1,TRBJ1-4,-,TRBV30,TGTGCCTGGACTTCAGGACAGGGGGGCGAAAAACTGTTTTTT,CAWTSGQGGEKLFF
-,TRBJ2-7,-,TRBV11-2,TGTGCCAGCAGCTTCTCGGCAGATTCCTACGAGCAGTACTTC,CASSFSADSYEQYF
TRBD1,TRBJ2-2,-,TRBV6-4,TGTGCCAGCAGACAGGGGGTTAACACCGGGGAGCTGTTTTTT,CASRQGVNTGELFF
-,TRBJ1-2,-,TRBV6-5,TGTGCCAGCAGGGGGGTCATCTTCTATGGCTACACCTTC,CASRGVIFYGYTF
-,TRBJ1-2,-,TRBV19,TGTGCCAGTAGCTACCCAGACAGTCCCTATGGCTACACCTTC,CASSYPDSPYGYTF
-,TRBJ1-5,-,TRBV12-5,TGTGCGGTTTCACTGGCGGGTCAGCCCCAGCATTTT,CAVSLAGQPQHF
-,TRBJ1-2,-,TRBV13,TGTGCCAGCAATCACTCCTATGGCTACACCTTC,CASNHSYGYTF
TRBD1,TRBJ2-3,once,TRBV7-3,TGTGCCAGCAGGACAGGGGCTGCTTCAGATACGCAGTATTTT,CASRTGAASDTQYF
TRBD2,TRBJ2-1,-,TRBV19,TGTGCCAGTAGTCCTCTAGCGGGCTCCTACAATGAGCAGTTCTTC,CASSPLAGSYNEQFF
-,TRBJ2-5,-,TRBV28,TGTGCCTCGGGAGTAGCGCGAGGGGGCGAGACCCAGTACTTC,CASGVARGGETQYF
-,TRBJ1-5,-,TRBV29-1,TGCAGCGTTACGGGCGTAGGTAATCAGCCCCAGCATTTT,CSVTGVGNQPQHF
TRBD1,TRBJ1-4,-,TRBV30,TGTGCCTGGCAGGGGGGCGCGGGAAGTAATGAAAAACTGTTTTTT,CAWQGGAGSNEKLFF
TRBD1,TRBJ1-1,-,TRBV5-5,TGTGCCAGCAGCAGAACCTGGGACAGGGGGGGATCGAATACTGAAGCTTTCTTT,CASSRTWDRGGSNTEAFF
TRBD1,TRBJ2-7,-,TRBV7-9,TGTGCCAGCAGCTTAGCGCTCGGGACAGGGTCCTACGAGCAGTACTTC,CASSLALGTGSYEQYF
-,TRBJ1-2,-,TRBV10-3,TGTGCCATCAGTGTAGGTCAGCCCTATGGCTACACCTTC,CAISVGQPYGYTF
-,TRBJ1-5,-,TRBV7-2,TGTGCCAGCAGCTTAGGAGGGTCAGGACGGGATCAGCCCCAGCATTTT,CASSLGGSGRDQPQHF
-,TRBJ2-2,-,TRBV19,TGTGCCAGTACTCCGAGGACAACGAACACCGGGGAGCTGTTTTTT,CASTPRTTNTGELFF
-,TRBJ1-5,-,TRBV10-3,TGTGCCATCAGTGAGTCTGTAGGGGAAGGCAATCAGCCCCAGCATTTT,CAISESVGEGNQPQHF
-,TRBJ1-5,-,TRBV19,TGTGCCAGTAGCCCGCGGACGGAGAACAATCAGCCCCAGCATTTT,CASSPRTENNQPQHF
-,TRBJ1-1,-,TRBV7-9,TGTGCCAGCAGCCACAGGATCTTAGAACAAGGAGGGACTGAAGCTTTCTTT,CASSHRILEQGGTEAFF
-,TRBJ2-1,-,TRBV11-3,TGTGCCAGCACCCAAACTCGAGGGCAGGTAGTATATGAGCAGTTCTTC,CASTQTRGQVVYEQFF
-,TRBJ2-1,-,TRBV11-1,TGTGCCAGCAGCTTATCTAGGTGGGAGTCTGGGGATGAGCAGTTCTTC,CASSLSRWESGDEQFF
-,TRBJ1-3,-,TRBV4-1,TGCGCCAGCAGCCAAGATCAAGCGGTAGGGTGGGGCGGAAACACCATATATTTT,CASSQDQAVGWGGNTIYF
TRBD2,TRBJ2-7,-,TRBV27,TGTGCCAGCAGTTTACGGGGGGAACCGGTTTACGAGCAGTACTTC,CASSLRGEPVYEQYF
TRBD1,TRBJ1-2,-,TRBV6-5,TGTGCCAGCAGGTCTACAGGGGGCGTACGTGGCTACACCTTC,CASRSTGGVRGYTF
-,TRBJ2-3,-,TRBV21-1,TGTGCCAGCACCCCCTCAAAGGGTAAGGGTGTGGATACGCAGTATTTT,CASTPSKGKGVDTQYF
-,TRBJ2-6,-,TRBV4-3,TGCGCCAGCAGCCAAGGATGGGACGAGGCCAACGTCCTGACTTTC,CASSQGWDEANVLTF
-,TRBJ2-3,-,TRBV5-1,TGCGCCAGCAGCTTTGTTTATAGCGAGAGCACAGATACGCAGTATTTT,CASSFVYSESTDTQYF
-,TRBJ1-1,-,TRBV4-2,TGTGCCAGCAGCCAAGATCAGGGAACGAACACTGAAGCTTTCTTT,CASSQDQGTNTEAFF
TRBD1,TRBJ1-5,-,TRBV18,TGTGCCAGCTCGCCTACGGGACAGGAAAATCAGCCCCAGCATTTT,CASSPTGQENQPQHF
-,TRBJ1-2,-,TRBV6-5,TGTGCCAGCAGTTACTCAACGGGGGTCTATGGCTACACCTTC,CASSYSTGVYGYTF
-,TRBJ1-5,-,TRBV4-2,TGTGCCAGCAGCCAAGGAGGATTGGCAGGCTTAAATCAGCCCCAGCATTTT,CASSQGGLAGLNQPQHF
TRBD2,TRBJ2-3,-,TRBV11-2,TGTGCCAGCAGCTTAGCCTTAGGACTAGCCACAGATACGCAGTATTTT,CASSLALGLATDTQYF
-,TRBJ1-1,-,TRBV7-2,TGTGCCAGCAGCCCGCCGGGGGGAGGGACTGAAGCTTTCTTT,CASSPPGGGTEAFF
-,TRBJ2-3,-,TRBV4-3,TGCGCCAGCAGCCCTCTTGCCCCCGGGACAGATACGCAGTATTTT,CASSPLAPGTDTQYF
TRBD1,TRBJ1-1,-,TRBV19,TGTGCCAGTAGTATAGAAACCAACAGGGGGCTTCATCAAGCTTTCTTT,CASSIETNRGLHQAFF